The 7 T cell receptor beta chains presented below share a single source sample, sequenced in a study of T-cell reconstitution after alpha-beta-depleted transplantation in children. Unique molecular identifiers were used to barcode this TCRbeta library. One entry per CDR3 protein, called by TCRdb with MiXCR from the PCR reads. The table includes approximately 230,000 distinct CDR3 sequences, 20% to 30% detected once. The sequenced sample was PBMCs, mostly from graft donor cells, obtained 360 days after TCRalphabeta/CD19-depleted stem cell transplant. These receptors were taken from a female patient aged 2-9 years who had a stem cell transplant for congenital amegakaryocytic thrombocytopenia, so the T cells may come from the graft donor.

V and J are TRBV5-6 and TRBJ2-2; 10 positions match TRBD2. J gave up 1 base and V 1 base, and 1 base lay outside the gene matches. The CDR3 is made up of 16 amino acids. Germline CDR1 reads SGHDT; CDR2 reads YYEEEE. CDR3 amino acids: CASSLRTSGNTGELFF. The CDR3 coding sequence is TGTGCCAGCAGCTTGAGGACTAGCGGGAACACCGGGGAGCTGTTTTTT.

The chain links TRBV6-1 to TRBJ2-2, with D perhaps assigned TRBD1 or TRBD2 (5 bases each). The V end was cut by 4 bases, the J end by 5 bases, with 14 bases between. Germline V gene sequence: CDR1 MNHNS, CDR2 SASEGT. The CDR3 loop spans 15 amino acids. The CDR3 region is CASSARDPQTGELFF. DNA of the CDR3: TGTGCCAGCAGTGCCCGGGACCCTCAAACCGGGGAGCTGTTTTTT.

This clonotype was found a few times. The rearrangement uses TRBV20-1 and TRBJ2-2; D gene unclear. Trimming took 3 bases from V and 0 from J, leaving 8 bases between them. CDR3 length equals 14 residues. The germline CDR1 and CDR2 sequences are DFQATT and SNEGSKA (reference sequence). The CDR3 sequence: CSARPASNTGELFF. CDR3 nucleotide sequence: TGCAGTGCTAGGCCCGCGTCGAACACCGGGGAGCTGTTTTTT.

This clonotype was detected ten times or more. The chain has TRBV15 and TRBJ2-5; 7 bases match TRBD2. Germline CDR1 reads LNHNV; CDR2 reads YYDKDF (reference sequence). Germline trimming cut 0 bases from V and 2 bases from J; bases unmatched to any gene: 0. There are 14 residues in the CDR3. Written as DNA, the CDR3 is TGTGCCACCAGCAGAGAGCGGGAGCAAGAGACCCAGTACTTC. Protein product: CATSREREQETQYF.

The CDR3 DNA follows: TGTGCCAGCAGCCTCGTTTGGGCGGACTCCTACAATGAGCAGTTCTTC. It yields the protein CASSLVWADSYNEQFF. The chain is built from TRBV12-3 or TRBV12-4 and TRBJ2-1; D ambiguous. V was cut by 6 bases and J by 0 bases, with 15 bases left in between. The CDR3 is 16 amino acids.

The CDR3 here is CASSLGLTSSTQYF. The CDR3 coding sequence is TGTGCCAGCAGTTTGGGCTTAACCAGTAGTACGCAGTATTTT. The rearrangement uses TRBV12-3 or TRBV12-4 and TRBJ2-3, with D unclear. Trimming shortened V by 3 bases and J by 8 bases, and 15 bases separated the two germline ends. The length of the CDR3 is 14 residues.

This clonotype showed up many times. The J gene is TRBJ2-1, the V gene TRBV7-3; 13 bases are a match to TRBD2. Germline values: CDR1 SGHTA, CDR2 FQGTGA. This CDR3 contains 17 residues. V lost 5 bases and J lost 8; bases outside the gene matches: 12. CDR3 residues: CASSPYPGLAGLDEQFF. The CDR3 DNA reads TGTGCCAGCAGCCCCTACCCGGGACTAGCGGGACTCGATGAGCAGTTCTTC.